This TCR beta chain was found in a study of T cell responses to AZD1222 COVID-19 vaccine. With 2 bases removed from V and 4 bases from J, the gap between germline ends came to 18 bases. The V gene's germline CDR1 is LGHDT and CDR2 YNNKEL (reference sequence). The CDR3 covers 16 residues. Sequencing used immunoSEQ multiplex PCR; TCRdb keeps in-frame clones, though not all of them. In the table there are about 150,000 clones, roughly 87% of which are singletons. The sequence derives from an adult who received the MenACWY meningococcal vaccine as a control. Sequencing used peripheral blood, obtained 28 days after the second dose of the MenACWY control vaccine. This rearrangement joins TRBV3-1 (or the pseudogene TRBV3-2) to TRBJ2-7; either TRBD1 or TRBD2 may supply D (5 bases each). The CDR3 loop reads CASSQPGTEDLYEQYF. The DNA for the CDR3 is TGTGCCAGCAGCCAACCCGGGACGGAAGACCTTTACGAGCAGTACTTC.